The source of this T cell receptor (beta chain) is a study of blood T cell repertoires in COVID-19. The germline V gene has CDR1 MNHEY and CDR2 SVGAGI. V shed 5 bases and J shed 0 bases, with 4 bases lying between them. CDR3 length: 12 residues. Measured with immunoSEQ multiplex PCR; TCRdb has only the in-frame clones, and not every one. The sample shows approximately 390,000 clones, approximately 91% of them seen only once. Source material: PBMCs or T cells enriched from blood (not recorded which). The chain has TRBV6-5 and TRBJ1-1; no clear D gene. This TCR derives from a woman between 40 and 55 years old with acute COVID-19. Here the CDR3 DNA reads TGTGCCAGCAGTCGTTTGAACACTGAAGCTTTCTTT. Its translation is CASSRLNTEAFF.